This T cell receptor beta chain was profiled in a study of PD-L1 blockade in urothelial cancer. Data came from immunoSEQ multiplex PCR; TCRdb stores just in-frame clones and leaves some out. In the table there are tens of thousands of clones, approximately 87% of which are singletons. This sample comprised PBMCs, obtained around atezolizumab (anti-PD-L1) treatment. This TCR came from a man in his forties or fifties with urothelial cancer.

CDR3 sequence: CASSPMGSFEQYF. CDR3 coding DNA: TGTGCCAGCAGTCCTATGGGCAGCTTCGAGCAGTACTTC. The chain is built from TRBV27 and TRBJ2-7; D call uncertain. The V gene lost 5 bases and the J gene lost 6 bases, with 14 bases spanning the gap. The CDR3 covers 13 residues. Germline CDR1 MNHEY, CDR2 SMNVEV (reference sequence).